A single sample gave rise to the 13 T cell receptor beta chains below, sequenced in a study of cytomegalovirus exposure and HLA in healthy donors. In the PCR, 60 Vbeta and 13 Jbeta primers were used. The data were produced by immunoSEQ multiplex PCR, yet TCRdb's version contains in-frame clones alone and is incomplete. This sample has hundreds of thousands of clones, with 65% to 85% found just once. Sequencing was carried out using PBMCs. The receptors were sampled from a female donor in good health and CMV-seronegative.

CDR3 DNA: TGTGCCAGCAGACTAGCGGGAGACTTTGATACGCAGTATTTT. Its protein is CASRLAGDFDTQYF. J is TRBJ2-3 and V is TRBV5-4; the match to TRBD2 covers 11 bases. Germline CDR1 SGHNT, CDR2 YYREEE (reference sequence). This CDR3 comprises 14 residues. V was clipped by 5 bases and J by 6 bases; unmatched bases: 5.

The chain uses TRBV30 and TRBJ2-1; 7 positions agree with TRBD2. With V trimmed by 1 base and J by 3 bases, 6 bases remained unmatched. Germline CDR1 reads GTSNPN; CDR2 reads SVGIG (reference sequence). The CDR3 is made up of 15 amino acids. The CDR3 loop reads CAWSAAREGYNEQFF. CDR3 nucleotides: TGTGCCTGGAGTGCCGCCAGGGAGGGCTACAATGAGCAGTTCTTC. Full variable domain (outside the CDR3, taken from reference TRBV30 and TRBJ2-1): SQTIHQWPATLVQPVGSPLSLECTVEGTSNPNLYWYRQAAGRGLQLLFYSVGIGQISSEVPQNLSASRPQDRQFILSSKKLLLSDSGFYLCAWSAAREGYNEQFFGPGTRLTVL.

The rearrangement links TRBV27 to TRBJ1-1; unclear D gene. The CDR3 loop spans 14 amino acids. V was pared by 6 bases and J by 1 base, with 12 bases between. Germline CDR1 reads MNHEY; CDR2 reads SMNVEV (reference sequence). This chain's CDR3 is CASRTLLGNTEAFF. In DNA, the CDR3 is TGTGCCAGCAGGACTCTTCTGGGGAACACTGAAGCTTTCTTT.

This clone was counted only a few times. The sample has other DNA sequences that encode this CDR3 too. The chain recombines TRBV5-1 with TRBJ1-4; TRBD1 matches at 7 bases. The length of the CDR3 is 14 residues. Per germline, CDR1 SGHRS and CDR2 YFSETQ. V was clipped by 3 bases and J by 7 bases; unmatched bases: 6. CDR3 sequence: CASSSTGRGEKLFF. In DNA form, the CDR3 reads TGCGCCAGCAGCTCGACAGGGCGAGGTGAAAAACTGTTTTTT.

This sequence joins TRBV19 and TRBJ2-7; D might be TRBD2 (6 bases). Germline V lookup: CDR1 LNHDA, CDR2 SQIVND (reference sequence). The CDR3 consists of 13 residues. V was trimmed by 7 bases and J by 1 base, leaving 11 bases between them. The CDR3 DNA reads TGTGCCAGTAAAGGACGGGGGTCCTACGAGCAGTACTTC. Encoded protein: CASKGRGSYEQYF.

The CDR3 sequence: CASSLGGGYPGNTIYF. The CDR3 DNA reads TGTGCCAGCAGTTTAGGAGGGGGCTATCCTGGAAACACCATATATTTT. The rearrangement uses TRBV28 and TRBJ1-3; 7 nucleotides align to TRBD1. With 2 bases clipped from V and 2 bases from J, the junction kept 6 bases outside the gene matches. Germline V CDR1 and CDR2: MDHEN, SYDVKM. CDR3 length: 16 amino acids.

The CDR3 DNA is TGTGCCAGCAGTTACTCGGGGGGAGAGACCCAGTACTTC. Translation gives CASSYSGGETQYF. J is TRBJ2-5 and V is TRBV6-6, with TRBD2 as a possible D gene (6 bases). The germline CDR1 and CDR2 sequences are MNHNY and SVGAGI (reference sequence). This CDR3 comprises 13 residues. V was pared by 0 bases and J by 4 bases, with 6 bases between.

CDR3 loop: CASSEAIRGEQYF. The CDR3 DNA follows: TGTGCCAGCAGTGAAGCAATAAGGGGCGAGCAGTACTTC. The chain recombines TRBV6-1 with TRBJ2-7; D might be TRBD1 (5 bases). The CDR3 is 13 amino acids. From germline, CDR1 is MNHNS and CDR2 SASEGT. V gave up 0 bases and J gave up 6 bases, with 9 bases separating them.

The V call is TRBV14, the J call TRBJ2-1; 11 bases are a match to TRBD2. V was clipped by 4 bases and J by 6 bases; unmatched bases: 8. The germline gives CDR1 SGHDN, CDR2 FVKESK. This CDR3 has 16 residues. As DNA, the CDR3 is TGTGCCAGCAGCCGAGAACTAGCGGGAGACGGCAATGAGCAGTTCTTC. Residues: CASSRELAGDGNEQFF.

The V call is TRBV30, the J call TRBJ1-5; unclear D gene. This CDR3 has 14 amino acids. The V gene's germline CDR1 is GTSNPN and CDR2 SVGIG (reference sequence). Deletions cut 2 bases from V and 4 bases from J, with 12 bases between. This CDR3 reads CAWSIPGNNQPQHF. In DNA form, the CDR3 reads TGTGCCTGGAGTATTCCGGGAAATAATCAGCCCCAGCATTTT.

This clone was seen a few times. This rearrangement joins TRBV4-3 to TRBJ1-4; 9 bases fit TRBD1. The germline V gene has CDR1 LGHNA and CDR2 YSLEER. This CDR3 is built from 15 residues. V shed 4 bases, J shed 7 bases, and the junction held 7 bases outside the gene matches. This CDR3 is CASSPAGTGLEKLFF. Written as DNA, the CDR3 is TGCGCCAGCAGCCCGGCCGGGACAGGGCTTGAAAAACTGTTTTTT.

V usage is TRBV14 and J usage is TRBJ2-7; D ambiguous. The V gene lost 2 bases and the J gene lost 5 bases, with 4 bases spanning the gap. The germline V gene has CDR1 SGHDN and CDR2 FVKESK. This CDR3 region has 11 residues. The CDR3: CASSQRDEQYF. CDR3 sequence (DNA): TGTGCCAGCAGCCAACGGGACGAGCAGTACTTC.

This sequence joins TRBV18 and TRBJ2-5; D is perhaps TRBD1 (5 bases). The germline gives CDR1 KGHSH, CDR2 LQKENI. V was trimmed by 1 base and J by 2 bases, leaving 11 bases between them. This CDR3 region has 15 residues. DNA of the CDR3: TGTGCCAGCTCACCACAGCAGGGCAAACAAGAGACCCAGTACTTC. As protein: CASSPQQGKQETQYF.